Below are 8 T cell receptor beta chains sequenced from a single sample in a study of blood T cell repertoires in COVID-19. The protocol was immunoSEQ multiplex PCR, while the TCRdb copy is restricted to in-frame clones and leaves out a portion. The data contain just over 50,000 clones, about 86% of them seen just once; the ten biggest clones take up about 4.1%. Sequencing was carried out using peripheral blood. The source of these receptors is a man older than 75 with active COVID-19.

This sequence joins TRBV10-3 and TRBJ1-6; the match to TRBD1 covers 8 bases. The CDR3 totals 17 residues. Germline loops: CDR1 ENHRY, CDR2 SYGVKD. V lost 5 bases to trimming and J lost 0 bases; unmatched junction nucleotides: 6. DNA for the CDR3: TGTGCCATCAGTCCGAGGACAGGGAGCTCCTATAATTCACCCCTCCACTTT. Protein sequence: CAISPRTGSSYNSPLHF.

The CDR3 DNA reads TGTGCCAGCAGTTACTCTAGCGGGAGGGCCTTTCAGCAGTTCTTC. Amino acids: CASSYSSGRAFQQFF. The genes are TRBV6-5 and TRBJ2-1; 11 bases fit TRBD2. J gave up 11 bases and V 0 bases, and 6 bases lay outside the gene matches. Per the germline V gene, CDR1 is MNHEY and CDR2 is SVGAGI. The CDR3 has 15 amino acids.

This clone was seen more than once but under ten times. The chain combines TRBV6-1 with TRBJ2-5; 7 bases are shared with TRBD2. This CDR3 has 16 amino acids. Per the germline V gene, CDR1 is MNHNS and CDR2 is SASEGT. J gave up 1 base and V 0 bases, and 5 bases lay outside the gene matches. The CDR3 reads CASSEAFGTTQETQYF. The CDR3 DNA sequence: TGTGCCAGCAGTGAAGCTTTCGGGACTACCCAAGAGACCCAGTACTTC.

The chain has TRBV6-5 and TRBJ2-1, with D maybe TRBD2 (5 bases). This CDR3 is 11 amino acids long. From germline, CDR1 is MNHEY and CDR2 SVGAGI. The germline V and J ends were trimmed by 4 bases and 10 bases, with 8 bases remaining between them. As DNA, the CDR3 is TGTGCCAGCAGTTCGAAGCGGGAGCAGTTCTTC. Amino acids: CASSSKREQFF.

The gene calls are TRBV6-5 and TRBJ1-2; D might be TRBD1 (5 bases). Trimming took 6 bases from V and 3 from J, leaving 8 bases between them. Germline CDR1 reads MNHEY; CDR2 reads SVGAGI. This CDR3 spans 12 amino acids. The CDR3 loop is CASRGRHYGYTF. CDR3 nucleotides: TGTGCCAGCAGGGGGCGCCACTATGGCTACACCTTC.

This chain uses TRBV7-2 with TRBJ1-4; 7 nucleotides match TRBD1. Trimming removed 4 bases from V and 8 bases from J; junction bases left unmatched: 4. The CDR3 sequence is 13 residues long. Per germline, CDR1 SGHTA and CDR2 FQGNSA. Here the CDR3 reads CASSSVGGEKLFF. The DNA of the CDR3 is TGTGCCAGCAGCTCCGTAGGGGGCGAAAAACTGTTTTTT.

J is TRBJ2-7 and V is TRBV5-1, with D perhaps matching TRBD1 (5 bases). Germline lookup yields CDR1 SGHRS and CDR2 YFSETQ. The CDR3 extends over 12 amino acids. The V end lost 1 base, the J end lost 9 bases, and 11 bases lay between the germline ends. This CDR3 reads CASSLTRGGQYF. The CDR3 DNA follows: TGCGCCAGCAGCTTGACAAGGGGTGGGCAGTACTTC.

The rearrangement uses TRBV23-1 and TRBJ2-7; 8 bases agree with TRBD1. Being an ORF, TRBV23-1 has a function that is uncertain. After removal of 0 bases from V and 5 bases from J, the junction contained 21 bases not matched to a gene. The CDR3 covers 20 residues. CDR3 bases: TGCGCCAGCAGTCAATCTGGCAGGGATAGGACAGGGCGACCTCCGGACGAGCAGTACTTC. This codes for CASSQSGRDRTGRPPDEQYF.